The source of this TCR beta chain is a study of memory B cells and T cells in multiple sclerosis. After stimulus-free culture, autoproliferating CFSE-dim and non-proliferating CFSE-high T cells were sequenced separately. Replicate wells were pooled after roughly 7 days of stimulus-free culture of 5x10^7 CFSE-labeled PBMCs. Without exogenous stimuli, approximately 0.48 uM CFSE-labeled PBMCs were cultured serum-free. The V end was cut by 5 bases, the J end by 3 bases, with 20 bases between. Per germline, CDR1 SGHRS and CDR2 YFSETQ. The CDR3 has 16 residues. Produced via immunoSEQ multiplex PCR; TCRdb's table is partial and in-frame only. The table includes under 50,000 clones, roughly 80% detected once. Notes on this clone: As yet, its antigen is unknown.

Points from the study as a whole: Normalization was needed because clone-set size differences affected shared clonotype counts.

The sample was PBMCs from blood kept in culture. The source is a human donor with multiple sclerosis. The chain has TRBV5-1 and TRBJ1-2, with D unresolved. The CDR3 DNA reads as TGCGCCAGCAGATTGCGGGCCTCTGAGGAGGACTATGGCTACACCTTC. It specifies CASRLRASEEDYGYTF.